This TCR beta chain appears in the sequencing data of a study of blood T cells in healthy people across ages. A single count supports this clonotype. Primed by a sample-barcoded 5' primer and a J-beta primer mix, a second PCR proceeded for about 6 to 11 cycles. Each CDR3 protein is one row after TCRdb ran MiXCR on the 5' RACE reads. This sample yields around 600,000 distinct CDR3 sequences, of which 45% to 55% are seen a single time; approximately 23% belongs to the top ten. Material for sequencing was blood. This clonotype was sampled from a man older than 75 in good health.

In DNA, the CDR3 is TGCAGCCCCGTGGGGGACGGAGAGACCCAGTACTTC. Protein product: CSPVGDGETQYF. This rearrangement joins TRBV20-1 to TRBJ2-7, with D perhaps assigned TRBD1 or TRBD2 (5 bases each). The DNA end is a closer match to TRBJ2-5, so the J assignment may be wrong. Germline V CDR1 and CDR2: DFQATT, SNEGSKA (reference sequence). The length of the CDR3 is 12 residues.